The next 23 T cell receptor beta chains were all read from a single sample in a study of blood T cell repertoires in COVID-19. Clones were read by immunoSEQ multiplex PCR, and TCRdb kept only the in-frame ones, dropping some. The data hold 150,000 to 200,000 clones, with 82% observed a single time. Sequenced: peripheral blood. The receptors were sampled from a woman between 65 and 79 years old with acute or convalescent COVID-19.

The chain carries TRBV5-1 and TRBJ2-1; 10 nucleotides align to TRBD1. The J segment lost 8 bases and the V segment lost 5 bases, leaving 10 bases of the junction unmatched. Germline CDR1 reads SGHRS; CDR2 reads YFSETQ. This CDR3 has 15 residues. As DNA, the CDR3 is TGCGCCAGCAGTCTTGTCGACAGGGGGCGCGATGAGCAGTTCTTC. Translating it yields CASSLVDRGRDEQFF. Variable domain in full (rest from reference TRBV5-1 and TRBJ2-1): KAGVTQTPRYLIKTRGQQVTLSCSPISGHRSVSWYQQTPGQGLQFLFEYFSETQRNKGNFPGRFSGRQFSNSRSEMNVSTLELGDSALYLCASSLVDRGRDEQFFGPGTRLTVL.

CDR3 region: CASRDRGPTEAFF. DNA for the CDR3: TGTGCCAGCAGGGACAGGGGACCCACTGAAGCTTTCTTT. The chain carries TRBV27 and TRBJ1-1; 9 nucleotides match TRBD1. The CDR3 runs to 13 residues. The V and J ends lost 6 bases and 4 bases, in that order; junction bases with no gene match: 3. From germline, CDR1 is MNHEY and CDR2 SMNVEV (reference sequence).

The chain is built from TRBV6-5 and TRBJ2-1; 10 nucleotides align to TRBD1. The ends lost 6 bases at V and 6 bases at J; junction bases unmatched: 8. Germline CDR1 is MNHEY and CDR2 is SVGAGI. This CDR3 spans 15 amino acids. This CDR3 reads CASRRPGQGPNEQFF. The CDR3 nucleotides are TGTGCCAGCAGGCGACCGGGACAGGGGCCCAATGAGCAGTTCTTC.

The chain employs TRBV30 and TRBJ2-1; 11 positions match TRBD2. The junction had 9 bases not matched to a gene; V was cut back by 5 bases and J by 6 bases. Germline V gene sequence: CDR1 GTSNPN, CDR2 SVGIG (reference sequence). The CDR3 sequence is 15 residues long. In DNA form, the CDR3 reads TGTGCCTGGGGGTTGGCACTAGCGGGAGTCAATGAGCAGTTCTTC. Residues: CAWGLALAGVNEQFF.

The V and J genes are TRBV5-6 and TRBJ1-1, with TRBD1 identical over 9 bases. The CDR3 length is 14 residues. J lost 2 bases, V lost 4 bases, and 3 bases had no gene match. Germline values: CDR1 SGHDT, CDR2 YYEEEE. The CDR3 nucleotides read TGTGCCAGCAGCCGGGGACAGGGCAACACTGAAGCTTTCTTT. This gives the protein CASSRGQGNTEAFF.

The chain joins TRBV7-4 to TRBJ1-2; TRBD1 agrees at 9 bases. Germline CDR1 SGHVT, CDR2 SQSDAQ. With 3 bases clipped from V and 8 bases from J, the junction kept 7 bases outside the gene matches. This CDR3 region has 14 residues. CDR3 sequence: CASSFGTGTWGYTF. Here the CDR3 DNA reads TGTGCCAGCAGCTTCGGGACAGGGACTTGGGGCTACACCTTC.

The chain links TRBV6-1 to TRBJ1-4; no firm D call. CDR3 size: 15 residues. Germline CDR1 is MNHNS and CDR2 is SASEGT. Trimming removed 2 bases from V and 8 bases from J, with 15 bases in between. Here the CDR3 reads CASSERTEVWEKLFF. CDR3 in DNA: TGTGCCAGCAGTGAAAGGACGGAGGTTTGGGAAAAACTGTTTTTT.

The chain has TRBV7-2 and TRBJ1-5; 10 nucleotides align to TRBD1. The CDR3 length is 17 residues. V gave up 1 base and J gave up 5 bases; unmatched junction bases: 8. Germline CDR1 reads SGHTA; CDR2 reads FQGNSA. The CDR3 here is CASSLGGGTGADQPQHF. CDR3 sequence (DNA): TGTGCCAGCAGCTTAGGAGGAGGGACAGGGGCCGATCAGCCCCAGCATTTT.

The rearrangement links TRBV2 to TRBJ1-1, with D maybe TRBD1 (6 bases). The CDR3 runs 17 residues. Germline values: CDR1 SNHLY, CDR2 FYNNEI. V was pared by 4 bases and J by 0 bases, with 18 bases between. DNA for the CDR3: TGTGCCAGCAGTGCCCTCCGCGGGGGCAGGATGAACACTGAAGCTTTCTTT. As protein: CASSALRGGRMNTEAFF.

The genes are TRBV30 and TRBJ1-3, with TRBD1 matching over 10 bases. The CDR3 runs 14 residues. In germline, CDR1 is GTSNPN, CDR2 SVGIG (reference sequence). The V segment lost 5 bases and the J segment 2 bases; nucleotides outside the gene matches: 3. In nucleotides, the CDR3 is TGTGCCTGGTCGACAGGGGGCGCTGGAAACACCATATATTTT. Its protein is CAWSTGGAGNTIYF.

The chain combines TRBV5-4 with TRBJ1-1; 8 bases are shared with TRBD1. Germline CDR1 and CDR2: SGHNT and YYREEE (reference sequence). Losses at the gene ends were 3 bases for V and 4 bases for J; bases not matched to a gene: 11. This CDR3 contains 16 residues. CDR3: CASSSPQGALATEAFF. The CDR3 bases are TGTGCCAGCAGCTCACCCCAGGGGGCCTTAGCCACTGAAGCTTTCTTT.

The table lists this clone with a few counts. The genes are TRBV6-5 and TRBJ1-5; D gene ambiguous. The V and J ends lost 8 bases and 1 base respectively, with 6 bases between them. The CDR3 sequence is 12 residues long. Germline V gene data show CDR1 as MNHEY and CDR2 as SVGAGI. In DNA form, the CDR3 reads TGTGCCAGCGGACTGAGCAATCAGCCCCAGCATTTT. Its protein product is CASGLSNQPQHF.

V usage is TRBV30 and J usage is TRBJ1-1, with D perhaps matching TRBD1 (6 bases). The V gene lost 5 bases and the J gene lost 12 bases, with 16 bases spanning the gap. Germline loops: CDR1 GTSNPN, CDR2 SVGIG (reference sequence). The CDR3 is 11 amino acids. For the CDR3, the DNA is TGTGCCTGGGGGACATGGGCTAACACTTTCTTT. The encoded protein is CAWGTWANTFF.

The chain carries TRBV6-5 and TRBJ1-6; D may be TRBD1 (5 bases). The germline V and J ends were trimmed by 0 bases and 7 bases, with 10 bases remaining between them. This CDR3 contains 15 residues. Germline V gives CDR1 MNHEY, CDR2 SVGAGI. In DNA, the CDR3 is TGTGCCAGCAGTTACTCACACAGGACGAATTCACCCCTCCACTTT. It encodes CASSYSHRTNSPLHF.

This clone was seen only once. V and J are TRBV29-1 and TRBJ2-5, with a possible D match to TRBD1 (5 bases). V was shortened by 6 bases and J by 2 bases, with 10 bases between the two germline ends. Germline V gene sequence: CDR1 SQVTM, CDR2 ANQGSEA. This CDR3 region has 12 residues. This CDR3 reads CSVGRQQETQYF. In DNA form, the CDR3 reads TGCAGCGTCGGAAGACAGCAAGAGACCCAGTACTTC.

As DNA, the CDR3 is TGTGCCAGTAGAGCCGGGACTTGGTCCCGAGAAGGGACCCAGTACTTC. Encoded protein: CASRAGTWSREGTQYF. The rearrangement uses TRBV19 and TRBJ2-5; the D gene is possibly TRBD2 (6 bases). The CDR3 totals 16 residues. Germline values: CDR1 LNHDA, CDR2 SQIVND (reference sequence). V was clipped by 6 bases and J by 7 bases, with 24 bases between them.

The V and J genes are TRBV6-2 or TRBV6-3 and TRBJ1-1; 9 bases are shared with TRBD1. Germline trimming cut 4 bases from V and 4 bases from J; bases unmatched to any gene: 1. Germline CDR1 MNHEY, CDR2 SVGEGT. The CDR3 spans 13 residues. This chain's CDR3 is CASSSTGGTEAFF. Written as DNA, the CDR3 is TGTGCCAGCAGTTCGACAGGGGGCACTGAAGCTTTCTTT.

This clone occurred a few times. The rearrangement joins TRBV2 to TRBJ1-5; D not certain. V lost 3 bases and J 4 bases, leaving 10 bases between the germline ends. Germline CDR1 reads SNHLY; CDR2 reads FYNNEI. This CDR3 has 14 amino acids. CDR3 residues: CASSDGVLNQPQHF. CDR3 in DNA: TGTGCCAGCAGTGACGGGGTCCTGAATCAGCCCCAGCATTTT. The full variable domain, with the rest looked up from reference TRBV2 and TRBJ1-5, is EPEVTQTPSHQVTQMGQEVILRCVPISNHLYFYWYRQILGQKVEFLVSFYNNEISEKSEIFDDQFSVERPDGSNFTLKIRSTKLEDSAMYFCASSDGVLNQPQHFGDGTRLSIL.

This chain connects TRBV5-1 to TRBJ1-1, with 9 nucleotides matching TRBD1. From germline, CDR1 is SGHRS and CDR2 YFSETQ. Trimming took 4 bases from V and 5 from J; bases not matched to a gene: 6. The CDR3 is made up of 14 amino acids. In DNA form, the CDR3 reads TGCGCCAGCAGCCCCGGGACAGGGAAAACTGAAGCTTTCTTT. Translating it yields CASSPGTGKTEAFF. Using reference TRBV5-1 and TRBJ1-1 for the parts outside the CDR3, the full variable domain is KAGVTQTPRYLIKTRGQQVTLSCSPISGHRSVSWYQQTPGQGLQFLFEYFSETQRNKGNFPGRFSGRQFSNSRSEMNVSTLELGDSALYLCASSPGTGKTEAFFGQGTRLTVV.

The V gene is TRBV6-2 or TRBV6-3, the J gene TRBJ1-5, with 8 nucleotides matching TRBD1. Trimming cost V 6 bases and J 5 bases; bases outside gene matches: 9. The CDR3 sequence is 15 residues long. The germline V gene encodes CDR1 MNHEY and CDR2 SVGEGT. CDR3 sequence: CASSPLQGGDQPQHF. Here the CDR3 DNA reads TGTGCCAGCAGCCCCCTACAGGGGGGAGATCAGCCCCAGCATTTT.

The chain joins TRBV12-3 or TRBV12-4 to TRBJ2-4; 8 nucleotides align to TRBD1. The trim removed 6 bases at V and 7 bases at J, leaving 2 bases unmatched. There are 12 residues in the CDR3. CDR3 protein: CASSRQGNIQYF. CDR3 DNA: TGTGCCAGCAGCAGACAGGGGAACATTCAGTACTTC.

The J gene is TRBJ1-1, the V gene TRBV7-3, with D possibly being TRBD1 (5 bases). The germline CDR1 and CDR2 sequences are SGHTA and FQGTGA. The CDR3 is 15 amino acids. Trimming took off 1 base at V and 1 base at J, with 10 bases between the two ends. In nucleotides, the CDR3 is TGTGCCAGCAGCTTAAACTTTGGGGCGAACACTGAAGCTTTCTTT. Its translation is CASSLNFGANTEAFF.

CDR3 sequence: CASSPSFGAYEQYF. CDR3 DNA: TGTGCCAGCTCACCTTCGTTCGGAGCCTACGAGCAGTACTTC. This rearrangement joins TRBV18 to TRBJ2-7; no definite D call. The V gene's germline CDR1 is KGHSH and CDR2 LQKENI. CDR3 size: 14 residues. V was trimmed by 3 bases and J by 2 bases, leaving 11 bases between them.